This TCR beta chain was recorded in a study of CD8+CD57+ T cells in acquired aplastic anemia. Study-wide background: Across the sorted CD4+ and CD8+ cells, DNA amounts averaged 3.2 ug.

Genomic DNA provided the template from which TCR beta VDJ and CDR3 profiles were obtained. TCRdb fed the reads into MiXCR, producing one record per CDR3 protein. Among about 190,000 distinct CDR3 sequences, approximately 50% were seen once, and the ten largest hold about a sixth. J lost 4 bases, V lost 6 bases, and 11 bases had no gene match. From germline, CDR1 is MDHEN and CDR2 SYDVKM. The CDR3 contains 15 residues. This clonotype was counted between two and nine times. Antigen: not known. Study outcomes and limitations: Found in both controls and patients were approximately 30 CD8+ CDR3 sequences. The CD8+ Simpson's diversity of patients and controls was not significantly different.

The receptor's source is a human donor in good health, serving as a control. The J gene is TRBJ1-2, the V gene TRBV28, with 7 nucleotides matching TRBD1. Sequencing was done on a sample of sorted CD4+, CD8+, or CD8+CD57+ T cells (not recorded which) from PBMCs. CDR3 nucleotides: TGTGCCAGCAGAGGGGGACAGTGGACCTCCTATGGCTACACCTTC. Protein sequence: CASRGGQWTSYGYTF.